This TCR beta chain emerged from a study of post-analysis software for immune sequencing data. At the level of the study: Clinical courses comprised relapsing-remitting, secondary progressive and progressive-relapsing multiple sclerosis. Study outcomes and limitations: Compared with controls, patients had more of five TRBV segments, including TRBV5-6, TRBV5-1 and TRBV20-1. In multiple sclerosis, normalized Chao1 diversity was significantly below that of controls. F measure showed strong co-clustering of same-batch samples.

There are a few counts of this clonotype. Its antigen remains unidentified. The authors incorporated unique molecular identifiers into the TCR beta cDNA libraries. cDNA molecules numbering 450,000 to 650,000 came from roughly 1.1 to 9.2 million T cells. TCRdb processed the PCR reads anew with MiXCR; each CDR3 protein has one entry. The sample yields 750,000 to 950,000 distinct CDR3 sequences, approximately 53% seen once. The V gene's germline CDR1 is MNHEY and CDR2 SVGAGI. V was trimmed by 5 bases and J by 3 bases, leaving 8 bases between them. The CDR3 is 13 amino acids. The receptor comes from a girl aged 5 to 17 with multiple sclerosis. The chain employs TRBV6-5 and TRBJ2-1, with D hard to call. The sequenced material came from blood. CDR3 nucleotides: TGTGCCAGCAGTCAGCAGAACTACAATGAGCAGTTCTTC. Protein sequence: CASSQQNYNEQFF.